The clone carrying this TCR beta chain was seen a handful of times. This entry is derived from a study of identical twins. Each CDR3 protein gets one entry after TCRdb re-called the 5' RACE reads with MiXCR. Of around 340,000 distinct CDR3 sequences listed, approximately 8.7% were seen once; the top ten hold more than 8%. Germline CDR1 MGHRA, CDR2 YSYEKL. V was shortened by 4 bases and J by 7 bases, with 11 bases between the two germline ends. The CDR3 runs to 13 residues. The V and J genes are TRBV4-1 and TRBJ1-5; the D is unclear. The sequence was collected from a woman aged 45-65 years in good health. Sequenced material: naive T cells sorted from blood. CDR3 amino acids: CASSRTSSQPQHF. The CDR3 DNA reads TGCGCCAGCAGCCGAACCTCGTCCCAGCCCCAGCATTTT.